What follows is one TCR beta chain and its context. What it recognizes is unknown. This record comes from a study of shared clonotypes between healthy human individuals. Study conclusions and caveats: Represented diversity (both genetic and exposure-history) was limited by the small number of donors. The naive CD4 repertoires of several donors were compared, and around 4.9% of clonotypes were shared.

Germline V gene lookup returns CDR1 SEHNR and CDR2 FQNEAQ (reference sequence). The length of the CDR3 is 15 residues. Trimming removed 1 base from V and 2 bases from J; junction bases left unmatched: 5. Method: immunoSEQ multiplex PCR; TCRdb's copy keeps in-frame clones and lacks some. The sample includes roughly 810,000 clones, 95% to 97% of them seen just once. Positively selected for CCR7, the CD45RO-negative cells used as naive CD8 cells excluded terminally differentiated effector memory CD45RA+ cells. The sequencing sample was made of naive CD8+ T cells sorted from blood. The V and J genes are TRBV7-9 and TRBJ2-7; 7 positions match TRBD1. This receptor was identified in a man between 25 and 39 years old in good health. The CDR3 DNA is TGTGCCAGCAGCTTAGAGTCAGGGGGTACCTACGAGCAGTACTTC. Its protein product is CASSLESGGTYEQYF.